This T cell receptor beta chain was recovered during a study of cytomegalovirus exposure and HLA in healthy donors. Amplification used 60 Vbeta primers and 13 Jbeta primers. In the authors' workflow: In a later analysis, the count reached about 82 million unique TCR beta chains, with roughly 9.9 million shared. The repertoire was sequenced with immunoSEQ multiplex PCR; TCRdb's copy has only in-frame clones and lacks some. The DNA gave D and trimming, while V, J and clone size come from that table. Altogether about 200,000 clones are present, 75% to 85% being singletons, with the ten largest covering 2.7%. The germline V gene encodes CDR1 ENHRY and CDR2 SYGVKD. V shed 3 bases and J shed 5 bases, with 14 bases lying between them. CDR3 size: 15 residues.

The J gene is TRBJ1-3, the V gene TRBV10-3, with a possible D match to TRBD1 (6 bases). The sample was PBMCs. The sequence derives from a woman aged 40 to 50 in good health and CMV-seronegative. Written as DNA, the CDR3 is TGTGCCATCAGTGACTCGGACAGACAGCGAAACACCATATATTTT. It yields the protein CAISDSDRQRNTIYF.